The T cell receptor beta chain under discussion was sequenced for a study of beta chain features in type 1 diabetes. Notes on the study in general: Among all four CD4+ subsets, Type 1 diabetes patients had TCRB CDR3s that were moderately but significantly shorter.

Blood was drawn once from each donor into heparinised tubes. The draws averaged approximately 120 mL. The CDR3 is 15 amino acids. Per the germline V gene, CDR1 is MNHEY and CDR2 is SVGAGI. V dropped 4 bases and J dropped 5; count of bases not matched to a gene: 8. What was sequenced were expressed TCRB transcripts, since all of the isolated RNA had been reverse transcribed. The average output of naive, central memory and regulatory T cell samples was approximately 3.6 million reads. The protocol was immunoSEQ multiplex PCR, while the TCRdb copy is restricted to in-frame clones and leaves out a portion. The table has around 250,000 clones, about 13% seen once. Details on this clone: Its target is unknown.

J is TRBJ2-5 and V is TRBV6-5, with 9 positions matching TRBD1. Sequences were obtained from naive CD4+ T cells from blood. This TCR was sampled from a man aged 25-45 years with type 1 diabetes. The CDR3 region has the DNA TGTGCCAGCAGTTTTGCCGGGACAGGGAGGGAGACCCAGTACTTC. This encodes CASSFAGTGRETQYF.